The present T cell receptor (beta chain) was sequenced within a study of blood T cell repertoires in COVID-19. Study overall: Samples taken during acute and convalescent COVID-19 were collected in the United States, Italy and Spain.

The CDR3 is 13 residues long. V dropped 5 bases and J dropped 3 bases, with 10 bases sitting between them. Germline V gene data show CDR1 as MGHRA and CDR2 as YSYEKL. Individuals drawn from under 30 US areas were roughly 18 to 100 years old. Cohorts were determined from participant-reported clinical history. Original processing methods: Reference gene primers were amplified, and this amplification served to estimate nucleated cell counts. Sequenced by immunoSEQ multiplex PCR; TCRdb stores in-frame clones only, minus some. V, J and clone size were drawn from that table, and D and trimming were deduced from the DNA. The sample holds 200,000 to 250,000 clones; roughly 91% are singletons and the top ten take over 4%.

The receptor was isolated from a woman aged 25-40 years who had recovered from COVID-19. This rearrangement joins TRBV4-1 to TRBJ1-2; the D is unclear. The specimen was PBMCs or T cells enriched from blood (not recorded which). The CDR3 DNA is TGCGCCAGCAGCAGTACAGTTGACTATGGCTACACCTTC. This encodes CASSSTVDYGYTF.